The present T cell receptor (beta chain) was sequenced within a study of CD8 T cells in Susac syndrome. Reverse transcription of about 0.5 to 1 ug RNA was carried out with random hexamers. Amplification of TCR beta CDR3 across 54 Vbeta and 13 Jbeta was performed with immunoSEQ multiplex PCR. TCRdb passed the immunoSEQ multiplex PCR reads through MiXCR, listing each CDR3 protein once. This table holds about 130,000 distinct CDR3 sequences, around 94% found once. CDR1 and CDR2 from the germline V gene are SGHRS and YFSETQ. With 0 bases removed from V and 8 bases from J, the gap between germline ends came to 11 bases. This CDR3 is 13 amino acids long.

Sequences were obtained from CD4+ T cells from PBMCs. The receptor comes from a human donor with multiple sclerosis. This chain connects TRBV5-1 to TRBJ1-2; a weak D match, TRBD1 (5 bases). The CDR3 is CASSLARGSGYTF. CDR3 in DNA: TGCGCCAGCAGCTTGGCGAGGGGTTCCGGCTACACCTTC.